Listed here are 23 T cell receptor beta chains from one sample, sequenced in a study of CD8 T cells in Susac syndrome. RNA was extracted with the RNeasy kit, and a quantity of about 0.5 to 1 ug was reverse transcribed using random hexamers. MiXCR, applied by TCRdb to the immunoSEQ multiplex PCR reads, yields one record per CDR3 protein. The sample carries 50,000 to 60,000 distinct CDR3 sequences, 85% to 95% recorded once. The sample was CD8+ T cells from PBMCs. These receptors all come from a human donor in good health.

The chain employs TRBV5-1 and TRBJ2-3; a possible D gene is TRBD1 (5 bases). Germline values: CDR1 SGHRS, CDR2 YFSETQ. The CDR3 is 14 residues long. With 2 bases removed from V and 4 bases from J, the gap between germline ends came to 11 bases. The CDR3 protein is CASSFLQGPDTQYF. The CDR3 region has the DNA TGCGCCAGCAGCTTTTTGCAGGGCCCAGATACGCAGTATTTT.

The CDR3 DNA is TGTGCCAGCAGCGCCGGGACTAGCGGGGGGGGACTGGCGGAGACCCAGTACTTC. This encodes CASSAGTSGGGLAETQYF. This chain connects TRBV12-3 or TRBV12-4 to TRBJ2-5, with 16 bases lining up with TRBD2. The CDR3 consists of 18 residues. With V trimmed by 6 bases and J by 5 bases, 12 bases remained unmatched.

DNA for the CDR3: TGCGCCAGCAGCTGGGACAGGACCAACCCCGGATACGAGCAGTACTTC. It codes for CASSWDRTNPGYEQYF. J is TRBJ2-7 and V is TRBV5-1; 8 bases line up with TRBD1. The germline V gene encodes CDR1 SGHRS and CDR2 YFSETQ. This CDR3 comprises 16 residues. With 3 bases clipped from V and 4 bases from J, the junction kept 12 bases outside the gene matches.

The gene calls are TRBV6-2 or TRBV6-3 and TRBJ2-1; a possible D gene is TRBD1 (6 bases). Germline V gene lookup returns CDR1 MNHEY and CDR2 SVGEGT. The ends were cut back, 7 bases at V and 0 bases at J, with 19 bases in the middle. The CDR3 contains 17 residues. The CDR3 DNA follows: TGTGCCAGCACTTCCTCCGGGACATCATTCTCCTACAATGAGCAGTTCTTC. It codes for CASTSSGTSFSYNEQFF.

This chain joins TRBV10-3 and TRBJ2-5; 9 nucleotides align to TRBD2. V shed 10 bases, J shed 2 bases, and the junction held 11 bases outside the gene matches. The CDR3 contains 15 residues. The germline V gene encodes CDR1 ENHRY and CDR2 SYGVKD. CDR3 in DNA: TGTGCCACCGATAAGCGGGGGGCCCGGCAAGAGACCCAGTACTTC. It codes for CATDKRGARQETQYF.

The table lists this clonotype with a few counts. The chain employs TRBV19 and TRBJ2-2; the match to TRBD1 covers 10 bases. J gave up 5 bases and V 0 bases, and 9 bases lay outside the gene matches. Germline-derived CDR1 and CDR2 are LNHDA and SQIVND (reference sequence). The CDR3 contains 18 residues. DNA for the CDR3: TGTGCCAGTAGTATAGATCCTCGACAGGGGGCGCGTACCGGGGAGCTGTTTTTT. Translation gives CASSIDPRQGARTGELFF.

This clonotype was detected a few times. V is TRBV5-6 and J is TRBJ2-7; TRBD1 aligns across 9 bases. Looked up from germline, CDR1 is SGHDT and CDR2 is YYEEEE. V shed 1 base, J shed 5 bases, and the junction held 7 bases outside the gene matches. This CDR3 comprises 15 residues. The CDR3 protein is CASSLLGTGSDEQYF. CDR3 nucleotide sequence: TGTGCCAGCAGCTTGCTTGGGACAGGGTCCGACGAGCAGTACTTC.

This sequence joins TRBV19 and TRBJ1-5; the match to TRBD1 covers 9 bases. There are 14 residues in the CDR3. Germline V CDR1 and CDR2: LNHDA, SQIVND (reference sequence). V dropped 9 bases and J dropped 0; count of bases not matched to a gene: 3. CDR3 sequence (DNA): TGTGCCAGCTCGGGACAGGGTAGCAATCAGCCCCAGCATTTT. Protein: CASSGQGSNQPQHF.

The V call is TRBV6-2 or TRBV6-3, the J call TRBJ2-3; the D gene could be TRBD1 or TRBD2 (5 bases each). This CDR3 comprises 14 residues. The germline V gene has CDR1 MNHEY and CDR2 SVGEGT. Trimming took 5 bases from V and 0 from J, leaving 9 bases between them. In DNA, the CDR3 is TGTGCCAGCAGTGGGACCTCTAGCACAGATACGCAGTATTTT. Its translation: CASSGTSSTDTQYF.

This clonotype was observed once. V gene TRBV6-2 or TRBV6-3 combines with J gene TRBJ2-7; TRBD1 is a possible D gene (6 bases). This CDR3 has 15 amino acids. CDR1 is MNHEY and CDR2 is SVGEGT in the germline V gene. The ends were cut back, 1 base at V and 3 bases at J, with 13 bases in the middle. CDR3 loop: CASSYLDSTLYEQYF. CDR3 DNA sequence: TGTGCCAGCAGTTACTTGGACAGTACCCTCTACGAGCAGTACTTC.

The genes are TRBV6-1 and TRBJ2-1, with 9 bases matching TRBD1. CDR1 and CDR2 from the germline V gene are MNHNS and SASEGT. V trimming: 8 bases; J trimming: 0 bases; junction bases outside the gene matches: 5. The CDR3 runs 15 residues. The CDR3 sequence is CASSEGQGSYNEQFF. CDR3 coding DNA: TGTGCCAGCTCTGAGGGACAGGGCTCCTACAATGAGCAGTTCTTC.

The V and J genes are TRBV11-1 and TRBJ2-2; no clear D. The V end was cut by 2 bases, the J end by 4 bases, with 8 bases between. Germline assignment: CDR1 SGHAT and CDR2 FQDESV (reference sequence). The CDR3 covers 14 residues. The CDR3 reads CASSLLGFTGELFF. For the CDR3, the DNA is TGTGCCAGCAGCTTACTGGGTTTCACCGGGGAGCTGTTTTTT.

The rearrangement uses TRBV29-1 and TRBJ1-1; 11 bases match TRBD1. This CDR3 is 12 amino acids long. In germline, CDR1 is SQVTM, CDR2 ANQGSEA. Trimming took 7 bases from V and 11 from J; bases not matched to a gene: 9. The CDR3 DNA reads as TGCAGCGCCGGGACAGGGGGATCGTGGGCTTTCTTT. Its translation: CSAGTGGSWAFF.

V and J are TRBV9 and TRBJ1-2; TRBD1 might be the D (5 bases). The CDR3 covers 15 residues. In germline, CDR1 is SGDLS, CDR2 YYNGEE. V lost 4 bases, J lost 4 bases, and 17 bases lay in between. The DNA for the CDR3 is TGTGCCAGCAGCCCCAACCTGCCGGGGGGCTATGGCTACACCTTC. Its translation: CASSPNLPGGYGYTF.

The J gene is TRBJ1-1, the V gene TRBV4-3; unclear D gene. Germline lookup yields CDR1 LGHNA and CDR2 YSLEER. CDR3 size: 11 residues. Trimming left V 5 bases short and J 10 bases short, with 11 bases between. CDR3 bases: TGCGCCAGCAGCGACGGGAACCTAGCTTTCTTT. As protein: CASSDGNLAFF.

V is TRBV3-1 and J is TRBJ1-2; D is ambiguous. V dropped 0 bases and J dropped 3 bases, with 8 bases sitting between them. The CDR3 has 14 residues. The germline CDR1 and CDR2 sequences are LGHDT and YNNKEL (reference sequence). For the CDR3, the DNA is TGTGCCAGCAGCCAAGATCCGACTTACTATGGCTACACCTTC. This translates into CASSQDPTYYGYTF. Supplemented by reference TRBV3-1 and TRBJ1-2, the full variable domain reads DTAVSQTPKYLVTQMGNDKSIKCEQNLGHDTMYWYKQDSKKFLKIMFSYNNKELIINETVPNRFSPKSPDKAHLNLHINSLELGDSAVYFCASSQDPTYYGYTFGSGTRLTVV.

CDR3 loop: CASSYFQGTSNTEAFF. The CDR3 bases are TGTGCCAGCAGTTACTTCCAGGGGACCTCGAACACTGAAGCTTTCTTT. V gene TRBV6-2 or TRBV6-3 combines with J gene TRBJ1-1; tentatively, D is TRBD1 (6 bases). Trimming shortened V by 1 base and J by 1 base, and 13 bases separated the two germline ends. In germline, CDR1 is MNHEY, CDR2 SVGEGT. This CDR3 is built from 16 residues.

In nucleotides, the CDR3 is TGTGCCAGCAGTTTGGAACTGTTGGGCACAGATACGCAGTATTTT. Amino acid sequence: CASSLELLGTDTQYF. The chain uses TRBV12-3 or TRBV12-4 and TRBJ2-3; D is uncertain. This CDR3 comprises 15 residues. V was pared by 3 bases and J by 1 base, with 11 bases between.

The chain carries TRBV23-1 and TRBJ1-3, with D tentatively TRBD1 (5 bases). TRBV23-1 has ORF status, its function being uncertain. Between the trimmed V and J ends, which lost 2 bases and 7 bases, there was a span of 21 bases. The CDR3 consists of 17 residues. The CDR3 coding sequence is TGCGCCAGCAGTCAAGTCAGGGCTAAGGGCCTTAGGAACACCATATATTTT. Its protein product is CASSQVRAKGLRNTIYF.

This chain joins TRBV6-5 and TRBJ1-2; the D gene is possibly TRBD1 (5 bases). CDR3 length: 16 residues. From germline, CDR1 is MNHEY and CDR2 SVGAGI. V lost 3 bases to trimming and J lost 4 bases, with 18 bases between them. CDR3 loop: CASSYRGGIGGYGYTF. In nucleotides, the CDR3 is TGTGCCAGCAGTTATCGAGGAGGGATCGGGGGCTATGGCTACACCTTC.

The chain joins TRBV19 to TRBJ2-7; no clear D. The CDR3 contains 15 residues. The V end was cut by 1 base, the J end by 2 bases, with 12 bases between. CDR1 and CDR2 (germline): LNHDA, SQIVND (reference sequence). CDR3 nucleotides: TGTGCCAGTAGTATAGCCCCGGGTTCGCCCTACGAGCAGTACTTC. This codes for CASSIAPGSPYEQYF. Full variable domain (remainder filled in from reference TRBV19 and TRBJ2-7): DGGITQSPKYLFRKEGQNVTLSCEQNLNHDAMYWYRQDPGQGLRLIYYSQIVNDFQKGDIAEGYSVSREKKESFPLTVTSAQKNPTAFYLCASSIAPGSPYEQYFGPGTRLTVT.

This rearrangement joins TRBV14 to TRBJ2-2; D gene unclear. CDR3 size: 13 residues. The germline gives CDR1 SGHDN, CDR2 FVKESK. V was shortened by 4 bases and J by 6 bases, with 9 bases between the two germline ends. CDR3 nucleotides: TGTGCCAGCAGCCGCATCGTACCCGGGGAGCTGTTTTTT. Translation gives CASSRIVPGELFF. The whole variable domain, remainder taken from reference TRBV14 and TRBJ2-2, is EAGVTQFPSHSVIEKGQTVTLRCDPISGHDNLYWYRRVMGKEIKFLLHFVKESKQDESGMPNNRFLAERTGGTYSTLKVQPAELEDSGVYFCASSRIVPGELFFGEGSRLTVL.

This chain connects TRBV5-6 to TRBJ1-5, with D unclear. Germline V gene lookup returns CDR1 SGHDT and CDR2 YYEEEE. Trimming removed 2 bases from V and 4 bases from J, with 13 bases in between. The CDR3 sequence is 15 residues long. CDR3 region: CASSLNIGLNQPQHF. The CDR3, as DNA: TGTGCCAGCAGCTTAAACATCGGACTAAATCAGCCCCAGCATTTT. The whole variable domain, remainder taken from reference TRBV5-6 and TRBJ1-5, is DAGVTQSPTHLIKTRGQQVTLRCSPKSGHDTVSWYQQALGQGPQFIFQYYEEEERQRGNFPDRFSGHQFPNYSSELNVNALLLGDSALYLCASSLNIGLNQPQHFGDGTRLSIL.